This T cell receptor (beta chain) was captured by sequencing in a study of cytomegalovirus exposure and HLA in healthy donors. General study results and limits: Subsequent analysis revealed that first-cohort TCR clusters tended to co-occur in the 90 to 150 validation repertoires. Altogether, 160 or so TCR beta chains were recorded as cytomegalovirus-associated.

The CDR3 is made up of 12 amino acids. Germline V CDR1 and CDR2: MNHEY, SMNVEV (reference sequence). With V trimmed by 5 bases and J by 7 bases, 4 bases remained unmatched. With regard to this clone: Its antigen is not identified.

Generated by immunoSEQ multiplex PCR, the TCRdb table keeps only in-frame clones and is missing some. This sample has about 270,000 clones; 80% to 90% occur once, and the top ten carry roughly 1%. The receptor was derived from a woman younger than 30 in good health and CMV-seronegative. This rearrangement joins TRBV27 to TRBJ1-2; 7 bases agree with TRBD1. The sequenced sample was PBMCs. The CDR3 nucleotides are TGTGCCAGCAGTCATCAGGGGGTTGGCTACACCTTC. Residues: CASSHQGVGYTF.